This T cell receptor beta chain was obtained from a study of cytomegalovirus exposure and HLA in healthy donors. Germline trimming cut 4 bases from V and 2 bases from J; bases unmatched to any gene: 5. The CDR3 runs 14 residues. The V gene's germline CDR1 is MNHEY and CDR2 SMNVEV (reference sequence). Sequenced by immunoSEQ multiplex PCR; TCRdb stores in-frame clones only, minus some. Among roughly 230,000 clones listed, roughly 88% were seen once. The chain has TRBV27 and TRBJ2-7; 7 positions match TRBD2. The source material was PBMCs. The sequence was collected from a woman in her twenties or thirties in good health and CMV-seronegative. This CDR3 reads CASSSRLAPYEQYF. The CDR3 bases are TGTGCCAGCAGTTCACGACTAGCACCCTACGAGCAGTACTTC.